The T cell receptor (beta chain) described here comes from a study of shared clonotypes between healthy human individuals. Adult donors, all healthy and HIV-negative, had no recent acute infections or vaccinations. The donors, all of them Caucasian adults, lived in Nashville, Tennessee. This CDR3 contains 15 residues. CDR1 SGHRS and CDR2 YFSETQ come from the germline V gene. Trimming at V came to 0 bases and at J to 7 bases, leaving 8 bases not matched to a gene. When replicate PCRs were run on sorted subsets, they used about 200 ng DNA, roughly 30,000 T cell genomes. Only in-frame clones appear in the TCRdb table, and some are missing; sequencing was by immunoSEQ multiplex PCR. The sample includes 400,000 to 600,000 clones, roughly 95% of them seen just once.

The sequence came from a woman under 40 in good health. Specimen: naive CD4+ T cells sorted from blood. Noted subset: CD45RA+ positively selected. The V and J genes are TRBV5-1 and TRBJ2-5, with 8 bases identical to TRBD2. CDR3 nucleotide sequence: TGCGCCAGCAGCTTGGGGCGGGAGGTTATCGGGACCCAGTACTTC. Residues: CASSLGREVIGTQYF.